A selection of T cell receptor beta chains follows, all from one sample in a study of blood T cell repertoires in COVID-19. Sequenced by immunoSEQ multiplex PCR; TCRdb stores in-frame clones only, minus some. The sample lists 130,000 or so clones; roughly 80% were seen once. Sequencing used peripheral blood. The receptors originated from a man in his fifties with acute or convalescent COVID-19. Each CDR3 is given with its conserved first and last residue. The D gene is left open where the match is weak. The size entry is marked missing in some rows and otherwise reads once, few, many or a size class.

NA,TRBJ2-2,TRBD2,TRBV5-1,CASSSPSGGRTGELFF,TGCGCCAGCAGCTCCCCTAGCGGGGGGCGCACCGGGGAGCTGTTTTTT
NA,TRBJ2-7,NA,TRBV10-3,CAIRRDTSYEQYF,TGTGCCATCAGAAGGGACACCTCCTACGAGCAGTACTTC
NA,TRBJ1-4,NA,TRBV6-6,CASSYGEEKLFF,TGTGCCAGCAGTTACGGAGAAGAAAAACTGTTTTTT
few,TRBJ1-1,NA,TRBV29-1,CSVGLPNTEAFF,TGCAGCGTTGGACTTCCGAACACTGAAGCTTTCTTT
NA,TRBJ2-3,NA,TRBV5-6,CASSLGGSFTDTQYF,TGTGCCAGCAGCTTGGGCGGAAGCTTCACAGATACGCAGTATTTT
NA,TRBJ2-5,NA,TRBV25-1,CASSLQSRGAETQYF,TGTGCCAGCAGCCTCCAATCGCGGGGCGCGGAGACCCAGTACTTC
NA,TRBJ2-3,NA,TRBV25-1,CASSPGTDTQYF,TGTGCCAGCAGTCCGGGCACAGATACGCAGTATTTT
NA,TRBJ2-7,TRBD2,TRBV4-1,CASSLVLVESGGSYEQYF,TGCGCCAGCAGCCTTGTTTTGGTTGAAAGCGGGGGGTCCTACGAGCAGTACTTC
NA,TRBJ1-5,NA,TRBV19,CASSFNRDSNQPQHF,TGTGCCAGTAGTTTTAACAGGGATAGCAATCAGCCCCAGCATTTT
few,TRBJ1-4,NA,TRBV15,CATSRIAAEKLFF,TGTGCCACCAGCAGAATAGCGGCTGAAAAACTGTTTTTT
NA,TRBJ1-2,NA,TRBV15,CATSRQGSTGYTF,TGTGCCACCAGCAGACAGGGGTCTACCGGCTACACCTTC
NA,TRBJ1-5,NA,TRBV30,CAWSVPGVQPQHF,TGTGCCTGGAGTGTCCCCGGGGTTCAGCCCCAGCATTTT
NA,TRBJ1-2,NA,TRBV25-1,CASSESVTVSYGYTF,TGTGCCAGCAGTGAATCCGTGACAGTATCCTATGGCTACACCTTC
NA,TRBJ2-6,NA,TRBV19,CASKRVSGANVLTF,TGTGCCAGTAAGAGAGTTTCTGGGGCCAACGTCCTGACTTTC
few,TRBJ2-3,NA,TRBV11-3,CASSPGAFAGATDTQYF,TGTGCCAGCAGCCCTGGGGCTTTTGCGGGGGCTACAGATACGCAGTATTTT
NA,TRBJ1-6,TRBD1,TRBV14,CASSQTGGNSPLHF,TGTGCCAGCAGCCAAACAGGGGGGAATTCACCCCTCCACTTT
NA,TRBJ1-1,TRBD1,TRBV18,CASSPDRVRSEAFF,TGTGCCAGCTCACCGGACAGGGTGCGGTCTGAAGCTTTCTTT
NA,TRBJ2-1,TRBD2,TRBV10-3,CAISPSGGEYNEQFF,TGTGCCATCAGCCCTAGCGGGGGAGAATACAATGAGCAGTTCTTC
NA,TRBJ1-3,NA,TRBV5-6,CASSLGYSGNTIYF,TGTGCCAGCAGCTTGGGTTACTCTGGAAACACCATATATTTT
NA,TRBJ2-1,TRBD2,TRBV7-9,CASSLLRGSYNEQFF,TGTGCCAGCAGCTTATTGCGGGGGTCCTACAATGAGCAGTTCTTC
NA,TRBJ2-1,NA,TRBV30,CAWSVRGFSQYEQFF,TGTGCCTGGAGTGTACGGGGATTTTCGCAGTATGAGCAGTTCTTC
once,TRBJ2-2,TRBD2,TRBV2,CASSPTSGGYTGELFF,TGTGCCAGCAGTCCGACTAGCGGGGGATACACCGGGGAGCTGTTTTTT
few,TRBJ1-6,NA,TRBV29-1,CSVGQSNSPLHF,TGCAGCGTTGGACAGTCCAATTCACCCCTCCACTTT
NA,TRBJ1-1,NA,TRBV5-4,CASSFDRNTEAFF,TGTGCCAGCAGCTTCGACAGGAACACTGAAGCTTTCTTT
NA,TRBJ1-1,NA,TRBV24-1,CATSDGLMNTEAFF,TGTGCCACCAGTGATGGACTAATGAACACTGAAGCTTTCTTT
NA,TRBJ2-3,TRBD1,TRBV6-5,CASRRQGADTQYF,TGTGCCAGCAGACGCCAGGGGGCAGATACGCAGTATTTT
NA,TRBJ2-3,NA,TRBV6-5,CASSYSNSPDTQYF,TGTGCCAGCAGTTACTCAAATAGCCCAGATACGCAGTATTTT
NA,TRBJ1-6,NA,TRBV21-1,CASSSSRAFEGYNSPLHF,TGTGCCAGCAGCAGTTCCCGGGCTTTTGAGGGCTATAATTCACCCCTCCACTTT
NA,TRBJ1-2,NA,TRBV5-6,CASTLFAAGLYGYTF,TGTGCCAGCACCCTGTTTGCCGCGGGACTTTATGGCTACACCTTC
NA,TRBJ1-4,TRBD1,TRBV7-9,CASSPGQGAHEKLFF,TGTGCCAGCAGCCCCGGACAGGGGGCTCATGAAAAACTGTTTTTT
NA,TRBJ2-5,TRBD2,TRBV27,CARGGLAGGKTQYF,TGTGCCAGGGGTGGACTAGCGGGGGGCAAGACCCAGTACTTC
NA,TRBJ2-5,TRBD1,TRBV14,CASSQGQGAWETQYF,TGTGCCAGCAGCCAAGGACAGGGGGCATGGGAGACCCAGTACTTC
NA,TRBJ1-2,TRBD1,TRBV6-6,CASSHRRGQISYTF,TGTGCCAGCAGCCATCGAAGGGGGCAGATCAGCTACACCTTC
NA,TRBJ1-1,NA,TRBV6-6,CASSYIGGPEAFF,TGTGCCAGCAGTTACATCGGGGGGCCTGAAGCTTTCTTT
NA,TRBJ1-1,TRBD1,TRBV7-8,CASSPSTGRAEAFF,TGTGCCAGCAGCCCCTCGACAGGGAGAGCTGAAGCTTTCTTT
NA,TRBJ2-7,TRBD2,TRBV7-8,CASSIAGGDYEQYF,TGTGCCAGTTCTATTGCGGGGGGGGACTACGAGCAGTACTTC
NA,TRBJ2-3,TRBD1,TRBV20-1,CSASSDRDPDTQYF,TGCAGTGCTAGTTCGGACAGGGATCCAGATACGCAGTATTTT
NA,TRBJ1-1,TRBD1,TRBV10-1,CASSLGGSNTEAFF,TGCGCCAGCAGTCTAGGGGGCTCGAACACTGAAGCTTTCTTT
NA,TRBJ1-1,TRBD1,TRBV27,CASSLNTQGTEAFF,TGTGCCAGCAGTCTAAACACACAGGGGACTGAAGCTTTCTTT
NA,TRBJ2-5,NA,TRBV11-3,CASSRTGETQYF,TGTGCCAGCAGCAGGACTGGGGAGACCCAGTACTTC
NA,TRBJ2-1,NA,TRBV30,CAWSVTGVYNEQFF,TGTGCCTGGAGTGTAACGGGGGTGTACAATGAGCAGTTCTTC